What follows is one T cell receptor (beta chain) and its context. Its antigen is not identified. The data are from a study of shared clonotypes between healthy human individuals. Per sorted-subset replicate PCR, input was 200 to 250 ng DNA, representing tens of thousands of T cell genomes. TCRdb keeps only in-frame clones here, not all; method: immunoSEQ multiplex PCR. The sample has over a million clones; over 95% are singletons. Findings of the study overall: Naive subsets generally exceeded memory subsets in estimated richness. An anticipated effect of sequencing depth on clonotype sharing among donors was recognized. Of the naive CD4 clonotypes, around 4.7% were shared across a few donors.

CDR3 length: 16 residues. Germline values: CDR1 SEHNR, CDR2 FQNEAQ (reference sequence). V lost 5 bases, J lost 1 base, and 15 bases lay in between. This clonotype was obtained from a man aged 25-45 years in good health. The sequenced sample consisted of naive CD4+ T cells sorted from blood. Subset described: CD45RA+ positively selected. The J gene is TRBJ1-3, the V gene TRBV7-9; a weak D match, TRBD1 (6 bases). CDR3 nucleotide sequence: TGTGCCAGCAGCCTCTCACCTCAGGGGTCTGGAAACACCATATATTTT. Its translation is CASSLSPQGSGNTIYF.